The clone carrying this TCR beta chain occurred many times. The data were obtained in a study of CD8 T cells in ankylosing spondylitis. TCRdb re-analysed the 5' RACE reads in MiXCR, keeping a single row per CDR3 protein. The sample records about 240,000 distinct CDR3 sequences, 20% to 30% being singletons. Per germline, CDR1 SGHRS and CDR2 YFSETQ. There are 12 residues in the CDR3. The V end lost 4 bases, the J end lost 10 bases, and 15 bases lay between the germline ends. Sequences were obtained from blood, either unsorted or a sorted T cell fraction (not recorded which). The chain couples TRBV5-1 to TRBJ2-7, with D possibly called TRBD1 or TRBD2 (6 bases each). The source is a male donor with ankylosing spondylitis or in good health (not recorded which). The CDR3 DNA sequence: TGCGCCAGCAGCACGGAGGCGGGACAACAGTACTTC. As protein: CASSTEAGQQYF.